The clone carrying this T cell receptor beta chain was seen many times. This sample was included in a study of blood T cell repertoires in COVID-19. Clones were sequenced by immunoSEQ multiplex PCR, and TCRdb holds only the in-frame ones, with some missing. Counted here are 50,000 to 65,000 clones, around 88% occurring once; the ten biggest clones make up under 8%. This CDR3 is built from 14 residues. Germline assignment: CDR1 MNHEY and CDR2 SVGAGI. The V gene lost 3 bases and the J gene lost 4 bases, with 13 bases spanning the gap. The chain combines TRBV6-5 with TRBJ2-7; D not certain. This TCR was sampled from a human donor in a cohort sampled during active COVID-19. The specimen sequenced was peripheral blood. In DNA, the CDR3 is TGTGCCAGCAGTTATCAGGCCAGCCGATACGAGCAGTACTTC. Protein: CASSYQASRYEQYF.